This record covers a single TCR beta chain. RNA amounts of about 0.45 to 1 ug underwent reverse transcription with random hexamers. In TCRdb, the immunoSEQ multiplex PCR reads were re-called with MiXCR into one record per CDR3 protein. This sample has around 180,000 distinct CDR3 sequences, with 85% to 95% found just once. The data were taken from a study of CD8 T cells in Susac syndrome. The germline V gene encodes CDR1 SEHNR and CDR2 FQNEAQ (reference sequence). The CDR3 extends over 17 amino acids. The junction had 13 bases not matched to a gene; V was cut back by 1 base and J by 5 bases. The clonotype comes from a human donor with multiple sclerosis. V usage is TRBV7-9 and J usage is TRBJ2-7; 8 bases fit TRBD1. Specimen: CD4+ T cells from PBMCs. For the CDR3, the DNA is TGTGCCAGCAGCTTAGGCCGACAGGGGCTGACTTCGGACGAGCAGTACTTC. Encoded protein: CASSLGRQGLTSDEQYF.